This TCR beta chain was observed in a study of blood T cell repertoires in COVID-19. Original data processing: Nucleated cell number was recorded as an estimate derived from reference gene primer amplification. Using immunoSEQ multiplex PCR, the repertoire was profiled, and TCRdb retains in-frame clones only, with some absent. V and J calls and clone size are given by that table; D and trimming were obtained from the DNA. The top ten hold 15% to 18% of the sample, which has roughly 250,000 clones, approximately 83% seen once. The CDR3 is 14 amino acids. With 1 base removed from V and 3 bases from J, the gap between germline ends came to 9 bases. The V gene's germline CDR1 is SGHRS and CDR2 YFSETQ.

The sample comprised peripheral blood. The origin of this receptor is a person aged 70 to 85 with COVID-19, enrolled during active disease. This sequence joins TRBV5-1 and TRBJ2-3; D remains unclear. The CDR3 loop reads CASSLSTKTDTQYF. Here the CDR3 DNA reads TGCGCCAGCAGCTTGTCCACTAAAACAGATACGCAGTATTTT.